The entry below gives a single T cell receptor beta chain sequence along with its context. Antigen: not known. Stated treatment: approximately nine-day PBMC culture with coronavirus spike peptide pools or control peptides (ViraFEST assay). Spanning March to December 2020, the positive PCR dates came before US Alpha, Beta and Delta variants. These data belong to a study of vaccination and CD4 T cells after COVID-19. Study in general: For each participant, vaccination comprised two doses of either the BNT162b2 or the mRNA-1273 vaccine. Post-COVID draws came a median approximately 100 days after diagnosis (range 35 to 161). Control cultures received a CEFX pool, an HIV-1 Nef pool, or no peptide.

The Oncomine TCR Beta short-read assay generated sequence data from the DNA of cultured CD4+ T cells. TCRdb passed the PCR reads through MiXCR, listing each CDR3 protein once. The data show around 20,000 distinct CDR3 sequences, 50% to 70% seen once. The V gene's germline CDR1 is SGHAT and CDR2 FQNNGV. The CDR3 extends over 17 amino acids. Trimming shortened V by 0 bases and J by 9 bases, and 21 bases separated the two germline ends. The clonotype was recovered from a human donor who had recovered from COVID-19. The starting material was CD4+ T cells from blood, cultured in vitro, obtained after SARS-CoV-2 vaccination. The V gene is TRBV11-2, the J gene TRBJ1-3, with D perhaps TRBD1 (6 bases). The CDR3 protein is CASSLDELPTQGSTIYF. CDR3 nucleotide sequence: TGTGCCAGCAGCTTAGACGAACTTCCTACACAGGGATCCACCATATATTTT.